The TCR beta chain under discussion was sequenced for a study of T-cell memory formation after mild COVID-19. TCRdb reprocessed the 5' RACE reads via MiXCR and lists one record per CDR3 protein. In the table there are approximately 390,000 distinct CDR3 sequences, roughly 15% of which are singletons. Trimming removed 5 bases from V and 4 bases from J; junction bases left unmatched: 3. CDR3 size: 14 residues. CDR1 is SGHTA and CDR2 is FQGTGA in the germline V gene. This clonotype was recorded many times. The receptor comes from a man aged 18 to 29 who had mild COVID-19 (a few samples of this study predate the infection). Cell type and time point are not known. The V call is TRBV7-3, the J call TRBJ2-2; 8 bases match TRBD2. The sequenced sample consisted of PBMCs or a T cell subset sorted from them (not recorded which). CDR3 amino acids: CASSNRGGTGELFF. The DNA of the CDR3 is TGTGCCAGCAGCAATCGGGGGGGCACCGGGGAGCTGTTTTTT.